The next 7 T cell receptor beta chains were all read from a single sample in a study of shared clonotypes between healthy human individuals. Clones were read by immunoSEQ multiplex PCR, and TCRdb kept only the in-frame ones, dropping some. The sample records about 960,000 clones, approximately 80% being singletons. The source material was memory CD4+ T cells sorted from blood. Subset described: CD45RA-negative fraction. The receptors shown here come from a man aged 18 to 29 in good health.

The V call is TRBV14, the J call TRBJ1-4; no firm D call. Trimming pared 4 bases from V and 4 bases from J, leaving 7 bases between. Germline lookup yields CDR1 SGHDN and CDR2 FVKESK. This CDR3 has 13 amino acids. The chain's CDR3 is CASSRGVNEKLFF. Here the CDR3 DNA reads TGTGCCAGCAGCCGGGGAGTTAATGAAAAACTGTTTTTT.

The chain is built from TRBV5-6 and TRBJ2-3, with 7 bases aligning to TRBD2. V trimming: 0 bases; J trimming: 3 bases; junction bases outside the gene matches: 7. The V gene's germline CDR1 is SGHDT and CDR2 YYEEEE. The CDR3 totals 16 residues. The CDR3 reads CASSLEASGRTDTQYF. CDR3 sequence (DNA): TGTGCCAGCAGCTTGGAGGCTAGCGGAAGGACAGATACGCAGTATTTT. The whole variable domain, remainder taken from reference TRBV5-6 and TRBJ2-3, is DAGVTQSPTHLIKTRGQQVTLRCSPKSGHDTVSWYQQALGQGPQFIFQYYEEEERQRGNFPDRFSGHQFPNYSSELNVNALLLGDSALYLCASSLEASGRTDTQYFGPGTRLTVL.

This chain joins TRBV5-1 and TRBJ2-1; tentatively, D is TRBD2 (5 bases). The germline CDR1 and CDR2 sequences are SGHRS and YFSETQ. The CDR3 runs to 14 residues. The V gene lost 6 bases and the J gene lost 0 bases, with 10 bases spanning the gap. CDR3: CASTNGNSYNEQFF. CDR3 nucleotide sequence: TGCGCCAGCACCAACGGGAACTCCTACAATGAGCAGTTCTTC.

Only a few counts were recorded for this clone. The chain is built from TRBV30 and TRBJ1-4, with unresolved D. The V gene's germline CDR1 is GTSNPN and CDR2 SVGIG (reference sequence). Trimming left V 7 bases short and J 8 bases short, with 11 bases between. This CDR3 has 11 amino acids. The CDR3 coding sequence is TGTGCCTCGATCGGAGGAGAAAAACTGTTTTTT. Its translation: CASIGGEKLFF.

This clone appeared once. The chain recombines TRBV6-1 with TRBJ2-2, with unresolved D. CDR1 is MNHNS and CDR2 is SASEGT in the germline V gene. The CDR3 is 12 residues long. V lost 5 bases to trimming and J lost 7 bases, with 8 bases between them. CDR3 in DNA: TGTGCCAGCAGTACCCGAAACGGGGAGCTGTTTTTT. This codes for CASSTRNGELFF.

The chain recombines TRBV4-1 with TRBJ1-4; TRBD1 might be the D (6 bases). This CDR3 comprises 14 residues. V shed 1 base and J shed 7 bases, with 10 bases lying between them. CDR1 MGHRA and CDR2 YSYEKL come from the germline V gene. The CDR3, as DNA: TGCGCCAGCAGCCAAGTAGGGGGGGGTGAAAAACTGTTTTTT. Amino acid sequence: CASSQVGGGEKLFF.

The CDR3 nucleotides read TGTGCCAGCAGCTCCCGGACAGGGGATCAGCCCCAGCATTTT. Protein product: CASSSRTGDQPQHF. V gene TRBV5-5 combines with J gene TRBJ1-5; 9 bases are a match to TRBD1. The CDR3 runs 14 residues. Germline CDR1 and CDR2: SGHKS and YYEKEE (reference sequence). With 3 bases clipped from V and 5 bases from J, the junction kept 3 bases outside the gene matches. Full variable domain (outside the CDR3, taken from reference TRBV5-5 and TRBJ1-5): DAGVTQSPTHLIKTRGQQVTLRCSPISGHKSVSWYQQVLGQGPQFIFQYYEKEERGRGNFPDRFSARQFPNYSSELNVNALLLGDSALYLCASSSRTGDQPQHFGDGTRLSIL.